This T cell receptor (beta chain) appears in the sequencing data of a study of cytomegalovirus exposure and HLA in healthy donors (dated by TCRdb to between 2016 and 2019). Background for the entire study: An earlier analysis of 587 of the donors reported 276 Gb of sequence data and 90 million to 120 million unique TCR beta sequences obtained from approximately 180 million T cells. The genetic ancestry cluster associated with self-reported Caucasian donors included 81% of the roughly 380 genotyped donors. Every repertoire in the discovery cohort had been generated on one and the same sequencing platform. Roughly 5 DR-DQ haplotypes were treated as single units for association and clustering because of strong linkage in the cohort. On average, roughly 240,000 unique TCR beta nucleotide sequences were sequenced per donor among some 420 genotyped donors of the cohort, with roughly 18% of those sequences being non-productive. An early release covering 550 to 700 HLA-typed donors comprised roughly 300 gigabases of sequencing data and 85 million to 100 million unique TCR sequences. A later genetic analysis used genome-wide SNP genotypes for about 60% of the roughly 700 donors, treating that subset as a discovery cohort. Alongside the repertoire data, information on donor age, sex, ethnicity and CMV serostatus was compiled. In a later analysis, previously published TCR beta repertoires from 550 to 700 donors were re-analyzed and high-resolution HLA genotyping was added so that TCR occurrence patterns could be studied. HLA typing included class I and class II loci at four-digit resolution. The later analysis used no new phenotypic data to find candidate immune exposures, relying instead on TCR beta sequences and their occurrence across donors. The aim of the study was to test whether cataloging public T cell receptors could identify signatures of past pathogen exposure. Typing coverage differed by locus: A, B, C, DRB1 and DQB1 were typed in about 620-630 donors, DQA1 in roughly 500, DPA1 in around 580, and DPB1 in 450 to 490. To predict cytomegalovirus infection status, the study combined high-throughput TCR immunosequencing, statistical association of individual TCRs with disease status, and machine learning. An earlier analysis of about 600 of the donors used high-throughput TCR beta sequencing to judge whether each TCR beta V gene segment behaved as functional or pseudogenic. The study used immunosequencing to profile the T cell repertoires of 666 subjects and linked those repertoires to cytomegalovirus serostatus. A separate validation cohort of approximately 130 different subjects was used in addition to the roughly 720-subject first cohort.

Broader findings and caveats from the paper: Most CMV-associated TCR beta chains appeared to be HLA-restricted in a later analysis, and the HLA associations seemed to be driven largely by CMV exposure. In vitro tests confirmed that three of the cytomegalovirus-associated TCR beta chains recognize cytomegalovirus antigens. A later genetic analysis reported fewer N-insertions in productive TCRs among donors in an Asian-associated ancestry cluster than the approximately 700-donor mean. In both the original and validation cohorts, the classifier was reported to diagnose cytomegalovirus status with high specificity and sensitivity. Specific HLA alleles were associated with 15,000 to 20,000 TCR beta sequences at a false discovery rate of 0.05 in a later analysis. A further reported finding was that TCR beta sequences accurately predicted the HLA-A and HLA-B alleles for most subjects in the first cohort. For the cohort, immune exposure information was limited to CMV serostatus. A later analysis found that TCR association rates varied across HLA loci, with DRB1 alleles showing the most associated TCRs and HLA-C alleles the fewest. Presence/absence analyses assumed roughly uniform sequencing depth across donors, an assumption that may not hold. An earlier analysis of approximately 500 of the donors showed that most TCR beta V segments appeared in productive rearrangements either about 90% or about 30% of the time, which broadly matched IMGT annotations. In a later analysis, HLA-associated TCR beta chains were found to be more clonally expanded and to have lower generation probabilities than equally common non-associated chains. Strong co-occurrence of HLA alleles, especially DR and DQ, made assigning TCR associations to individual alleles difficult. A total of 150 to 200 TCR beta chains were listed by the study as associated with cytomegalovirus. While some public TCRs were present in many individuals, most TCR sequences turned up only very rarely across donors. In a later genetic analysis, a missense DCLRE1C variant was associated with V-gene and J-gene trimming of TCR beta chains, and the association was replicated in an independent cohort. Linkage disequilibrium might explain the correlated functional status among segregating V segments, but an unknown experimental factor could not be excluded. A cluster of highly shared sequence variants was judged likely to represent a technical artifact of the sequencing pipeline. A later analysis reported that several top co-occurrence clusters appeared linked to parvovirus B19, influenza, CMV and Epstein-Barr virus. According to the authors, the approach could potentially be generalized to other disease states and immunological phenotypes. Some IMGT-functional V segments, including TRBV6-2 and TRBV6-3, could not be distinguished by the 87-base-pair reads and were therefore excluded. Because some donors lacked HLA typing at each locus, the association tests relied only on the typed subset. This cohort had only TCR beta chains sequenced, and the lack of alpha or paired-chain data limited which features could be detected. The earlier analysis of some 540 of the donors excluded 15 to 20 rarely observed V segments, including chromosome 9 orphons, because counts were too low.

Of note for this clone: Its antigen remains undetermined. No much larger clone is present one base from it, and per-base qualities are unavailable.

The cohort was made up of 666 healthy bone marrow donors. At the time of sampling, all cohort members were nominally healthy, though unrecorded immune exposures were likely present. The donor tested CMV seropositive and was one of the 289 seropositive cohort members. A peripheral blood sample was provided by each donor, and peripheral blood mononuclear cells were used for TCR beta sequencing. Genomic DNA was extracted from the blood cell samples with the Qiagen DNeasy Blood Extraction Kit. Library creation used the immunoSEQ multiplex PCR assay. For the multiplex PCR, a mixture combining 60 forward primers for TCR Vbeta segments and 13 reverse primers for TCR Jbeta segments was used. The CDR3 region of rearranged TCR beta genes was amplified from genomic DNA with a multiplex PCR assay. On the Illumina HiSeq System, the amplified TCR beta libraries were sequenced as 87-base-pair reads. In the authors' own workflow: Across the 500 to 850 repertoires, a later analysis counted tens of millions of unique TCR beta chains, around 11 million of which were shared by at least two donors. Raw reads were error-corrected and collapsed into unique sequences by a nearest-neighbor algorithm in which closely related sequences were merged to remove PCR and sequencing errors. Alignment of CDR3 sequences to IMGT reference sequences was used to assign V, D and J gene segments. For a sequence to be retained, a match of at least six nucleotides to both a V gene segment and a J gene segment was required. A rearrangement was called productive if the CDR3 had no stop codons and remained in frame with V and J, and every other rearrangement was called non-productive. Following IMGT convention, CDR3 was defined as the stretch from the second conserved V-encoded cysteine up to the conserved J-encoded phenylalanine. In an earlier analysis of around 570 of the donors, sequences lacking an unambiguous match to a single V gene segment were excluded. In an earlier analysis of 500 to 750 of the donors, V segments were called functional above 56.7% productive rearrangements and were called segregating when the between-donor standard deviation exceeded 5%. A statistical classification framework was built to diagnose cytomegalovirus status from the catalog of TCR beta chain sequences. A later analysis assigned V and J genes by comparing TCR nucleotide sequences with IMGT/GENE-DB human TR gene sequences. In a later analysis, CDR3 sequences and most-parsimonious VDJ recombination scenarios were assigned using the TCRdist pipeline. In a later analysis, every TCR beta chain was defined by the combination of its CDR3 amino acid sequence and its V-gene family, and reads without a unique V-gene family were dropped. A later analysis removed several hundred highly shared, low-generation-probability nucleotide sequences to deal with suspected cross-contamination and a sequencing artifact. In a later analysis, a clonal expansion index for each public chain was calculated from normalized within-repertoire ranks of inferred template counts. A later analysis computed generation probabilities with a VDJ recombination model fitted to out-of-frame rearrangements, and checked the results against IGoR. Hypergeometric tests were used in a later analysis to score TCR-TCR, TCR-HLA and TCR-CMV co-occurrence, with a repertoire-size bias correction applied to the TCR pairs. A later analysis estimated false discovery rates by permuting HLA or CMV assignments 20 times. A later analysis grouped co-occurring TCRs with DBSCAN, adding TCRdist sequence similarity when clustering within HLA-allele-positive subsets. Repertoires with fewer than 30,000 or more than 120,000 public chains, plus five repertoires with anomalous nucleotide sharing, were excluded from co-occurrence clustering. Sourced from immuneACCESS, this table was stored by TCRdb with only in-frame sequences that have V and J called. A share of the clones is absent; for the studies checked, an unresolved V gene accounts for under half, and the remainder has no known explanation. The V and J calls and the clone size are those of that table, but D and trimming were determined from the DNA. This sample is represented by roughly 100,000 clones; 65% to 90% of them were singletons. 6.9% of the sample goes to the ten largest clones.

The CDR3 contains 14 residues, cysteine and phenylalanine counted. Only CDR3 DNA is held: 42 bases, read in frame from base 1. CDR1 SGHRS and CDR2 YFSETQ were looked up in the germline V gene. V gives up 3 bases and J gives up 4 bases, and the segment between their germline ends measures 13 bases. In this chain, TRBV5-1 is recombined with TRBJ2-5; the best D guess is TRBD2, with 7 bases matching. The sequenced sample consisted of PBMCs. The sequence was collected from a man in his thirties or forties in good health and CMV-seropositive. The sequenced DNA is TGCGCCAGCAGCTCAGGAGGGGGGGTAGAGACCCAGTACTTC. Its protein is CASSSGGGVETQYF.